These T cell receptor beta chains were read from a single sample in a study of blood T cell repertoires in COVID-19. Clones were read by immunoSEQ multiplex PCR, and TCRdb kept only the in-frame ones, dropping some. The sample holds around 25,000 clones, around 90% seen once. Sequenced: peripheral blood. All receptors derive from a woman aged 50 to 60 with active COVID-19. Each CDR3 is given without its conserved first and last residue. Clone sizes are given selectively: once, few, many, or a class where the clone is expanded.

CDR3aa: AISGTSGRDEQF
abundance: NA
v_gene: TRBV10-3
j_gene: TRBJ2-1

CDR3aa: ASSQGQGLAGAGVKY
abundance: once
v_gene: TRBV4-2
j_gene: TRBJ2-4

CDR3aa: SASSGYGYT
abundance: NA
v_gene: TRBV20-1
j_gene: TRBJ1-2

CDR3aa: ASSSGRAYEQY
abundance: NA
v_gene: TRBV19
j_gene: TRBJ2-7

CDR3aa: ASSPLTGPQETQY
abundance: NA
v_gene: TRBV18
j_gene: TRBJ2-5

CDR3aa: ASSEWRGMSYNEQF
abundance: NA
v_gene: TRBV2
j_gene: TRBJ2-1

CDR3aa: ASHWSRAKNIQY
abundance: NA
v_gene: TRBV28
j_gene: TRBJ2-4

CDR3aa: ASSPQTGVPQPQH
abundance: few
v_gene: TRBV5-1
j_gene: TRBJ1-5

CDR3aa: ASSSSGSNNEQF
abundance: NA
v_gene: TRBV5-1
j_gene: TRBJ2-1

CDR3aa: ASSAGQADYGYT
abundance: NA
v_gene: TRBV7-9
j_gene: TRBJ1-2

CDR3aa: ASSLSESDTQY
abundance: NA
v_gene: TRBV7-7
j_gene: TRBJ2-3

CDR3aa: AISESRLAANTGELF
abundance: once
v_gene: TRBV10-3
j_gene: TRBJ2-2

CDR3aa: ASSRDRGLYGYT
abundance: NA
v_gene: TRBV6-5
j_gene: TRBJ1-2

CDR3aa: ASSVQWTGSTDTQY
abundance: few
v_gene: TRBV11-2
j_gene: TRBJ2-3

CDR3aa: SVIGQGRDEQF
abundance: NA
v_gene: TRBV29-1
j_gene: TRBJ2-1

CDR3aa: ASSFGDRGPLYEQY
abundance: NA
v_gene: TRBV5-1
j_gene: TRBJ2-7

CDR3aa: ASSLVLRGYQETQY
abundance: NA
v_gene: TRBV11-2
j_gene: TRBJ2-5

CDR3aa: ASSYQVPNTEAF
abundance: NA
v_gene: TRBV18
j_gene: TRBJ1-1

CDR3aa: ASSENREGQQY
abundance: NA
v_gene: TRBV10-1
j_gene: TRBJ2-7

CDR3aa: ASSQDHRNRGQEGYT
abundance: NA
v_gene: TRBV4-1
j_gene: TRBJ1-2

CDR3aa: ASSLEATSGNEQY
abundance: NA
v_gene: TRBV5-1
j_gene: TRBJ2-7

CDR3aa: ASRDTGGRYGYT
abundance: NA
v_gene: TRBV25-1
j_gene: TRBJ1-2

CDR3aa: ASSRMGRGRELF
abundance: NA
v_gene: TRBV19
j_gene: TRBJ2-2

CDR3aa: ASGPTGIPSTEAF
abundance: NA
v_gene: TRBV27
j_gene: TRBJ1-1

CDR3aa: ASSLAGTIGTEAF
abundance: few
v_gene: TRBV11-1
j_gene: TRBJ1-1

CDR3aa: ASSLNGGGNNEQF
abundance: NA
v_gene: TRBV27
j_gene: TRBJ2-1

CDR3aa: ASSSRGDYTRGEQF
abundance: NA
v_gene: TRBV7-3
j_gene: TRBJ2-1

CDR3aa: ASSSSSGANVLT
abundance: NA
v_gene: TRBV18
j_gene: TRBJ2-6

CDR3aa: ASSELPVDNSPLH
abundance: NA
v_gene: TRBV6-1
j_gene: TRBJ1-6

CDR3aa: ASSGDRGLNTEAF
abundance: NA
v_gene: TRBV19
j_gene: TRBJ1-1

CDR3aa: ASSLSTGLQETQY
abundance: NA
v_gene: TRBV27
j_gene: TRBJ2-5

CDR3aa: ASRWLEANTEAF
abundance: NA
v_gene: TRBV6-5
j_gene: TRBJ1-1

CDR3aa: ASSRVGGNQPQH
abundance: NA
v_gene: TRBV18
j_gene: TRBJ1-5

CDR3aa: AISETSNQPQH
abundance: NA
v_gene: TRBV10-3
j_gene: TRBJ1-5

CDR3aa: ASSGDRAQH
abundance: NA
v_gene: TRBV19
j_gene: TRBJ1-5

CDR3aa: ASSLVPGRNSPLH
abundance: NA
v_gene: TRBV7-3
j_gene: TRBJ1-6

CDR3aa: ASSLGLAQSTDTQY
abundance: NA
v_gene: TRBV5-4
j_gene: TRBJ2-3

CDR3aa: ASSLGDRAPLYEQY
abundance: NA
v_gene: TRBV5-1
j_gene: TRBJ2-7

CDR3aa: ASRARQGNYGYT
abundance: NA
v_gene: TRBV28
j_gene: TRBJ1-2

CDR3aa: AWSPETGPTQY
abundance: NA
v_gene: TRBV30
j_gene: TRBJ2-5